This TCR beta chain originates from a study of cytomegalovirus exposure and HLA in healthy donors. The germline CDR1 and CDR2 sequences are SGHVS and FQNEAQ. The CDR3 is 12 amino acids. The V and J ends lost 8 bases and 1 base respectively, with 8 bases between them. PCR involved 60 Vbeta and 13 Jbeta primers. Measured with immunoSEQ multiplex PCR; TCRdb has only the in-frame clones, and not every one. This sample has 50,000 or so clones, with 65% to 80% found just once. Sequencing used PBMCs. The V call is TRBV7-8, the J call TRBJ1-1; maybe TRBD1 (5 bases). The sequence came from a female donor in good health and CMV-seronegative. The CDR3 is CASGGWNTEAFF. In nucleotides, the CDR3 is TGTGCCAGCGGGGGGTGGAACACTGAAGCTTTCTTT. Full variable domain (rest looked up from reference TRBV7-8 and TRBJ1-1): GAGVSQSPRYKVAKRGQDVALRCDPISGHVSLFWYQQALGQGPEFLTYFQNEAQLDKSGLPSDRFFAERPEGSVSTLKIQRTQQEDSAVYLCASGGWNTEAFFGQGTRLTVV.